The present entry profiles one T cell receptor (beta chain) with its context. Its antigen is not known. The CDR3 runs to 15 residues. V shed 6 bases and J 3 bases; nucleotides not matched to a gene: 4. CDR1 is LNHDA, CDR2 SQIVND, per germline (reference sequence). These data are taken from a study of T cell responses to AZD1222 COVID-19 vaccine. Study-level points and caveats: It was only a handful of AZD1222 recipients who were seropositive at baseline.

Sequencing used immunoSEQ multiplex PCR; TCRdb keeps in-frame clones, though not all of them. This sample has over 120,000 clones; about 92% occur once, and the top ten carry roughly 3.5%. The V call is TRBV19, the J call TRBJ2-2; 10 nucleotides match TRBD1. This TCR was sampled from an adult who received the AZD1222 COVID-19 vaccine. The sequences come from peripheral blood, collected 28 days after the second AZD1222 dose. The CDR3 DNA is TGTGCCAGTAGAGACAGGGGGCGCGACACCGGGGAGCTGTTTTTT. It yields the protein CASRDRGRDTGELFF.